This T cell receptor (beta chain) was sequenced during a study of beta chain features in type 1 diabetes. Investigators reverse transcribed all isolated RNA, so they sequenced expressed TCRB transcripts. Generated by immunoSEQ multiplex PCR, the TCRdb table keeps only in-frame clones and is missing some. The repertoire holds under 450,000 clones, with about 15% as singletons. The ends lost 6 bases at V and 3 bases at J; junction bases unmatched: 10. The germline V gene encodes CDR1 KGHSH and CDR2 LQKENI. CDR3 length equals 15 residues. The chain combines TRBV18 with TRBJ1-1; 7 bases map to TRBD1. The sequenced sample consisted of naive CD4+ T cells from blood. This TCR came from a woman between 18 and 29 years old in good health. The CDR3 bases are TGTGCCAGCTCCCTTATACACAGGGGCGACACTGAAGCTTTCTTT. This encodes CASSLIHRGDTEAFF.